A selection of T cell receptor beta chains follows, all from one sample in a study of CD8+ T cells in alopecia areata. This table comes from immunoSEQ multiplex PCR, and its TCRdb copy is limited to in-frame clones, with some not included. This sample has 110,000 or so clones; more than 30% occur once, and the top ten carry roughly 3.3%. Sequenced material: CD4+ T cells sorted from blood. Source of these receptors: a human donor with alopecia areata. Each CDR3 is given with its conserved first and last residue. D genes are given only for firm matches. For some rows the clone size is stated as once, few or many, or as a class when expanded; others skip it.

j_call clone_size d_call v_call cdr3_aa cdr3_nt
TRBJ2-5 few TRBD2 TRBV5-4 CASSPAGGEETQYF TGTGCCAGCAGCCCTGCCGGGGGGGAGGAGACCCAGTACTTC
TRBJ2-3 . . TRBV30 CAWSPTSRRRTDTQYF TGTGCCTGGAGTCCCACGTCGCGGAGACGCACAGATACGCAGTATTTT
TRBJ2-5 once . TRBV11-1 CASSLTSKQETQYF TGTGCCAGCAGCTTAACTAGCAAACAAGAGACCCAGTACTTC
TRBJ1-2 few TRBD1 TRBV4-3 CASSQEGRGRRGYTF TGCGCCAGCAGCCAAGAGGGCAGGGGGCGTCGTGGCTACACCTTC
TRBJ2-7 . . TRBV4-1 CASSQAGQTYEQYF TGCGCCAGCAGCCAAGCGGGGCAAACCTACGAGCAGTACTTC
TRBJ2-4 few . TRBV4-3 CASSQDRGQNIQYF TGCGCCAGCAGCCAAGATCGGGGACAAAACATTCAGTACTTC
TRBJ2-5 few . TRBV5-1 CASSLGHPQETQYF TGCGCCAGCAGCTTGGGACACCCCCAAGAGACCCAGTACTTC
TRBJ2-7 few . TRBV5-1 CASSPGGRGSYEQYF TGCGCCAGCAGCCCTGGAGGCAGGGGATCCTACGAGCAGTACTTC
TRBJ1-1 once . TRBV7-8 CASSLLGTEAFF TGTGCCAGCAGCTTATTAGGCACTGAAGCTTTCTTT
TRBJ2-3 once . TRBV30 CAWSVHSGDTQYF TGTGCCTGGAGTGTTCACAGTGGAGATACGCAGTATTTT
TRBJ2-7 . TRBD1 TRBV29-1 CSVWILGQGSYEQYF TGCAGCGTATGGATTCTGGGACAGGGGTCCTACGAGCAGTACTTC
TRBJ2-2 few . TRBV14 CASSRSNGWTGELFF TGTGCCAGCAGCCGATCTAATGGGTGGACCGGGGAGCTGTTTTTT
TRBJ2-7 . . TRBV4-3 CASSRLWDASYEQYF TGCGCCAGCAGCCGCCTTTGGGATGCCTCCTACGAGCAGTACTTC
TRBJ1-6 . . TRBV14 CASPGRLGGNSPLHF TGTGCCAGCCCTGGCAGGCTCGGTGGTAATTCACCCCTCCACTTT
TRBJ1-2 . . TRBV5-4 CASARGGTGTIRGYTF TGTGCCAGCGCTCGGGGAGGGACCGGGACCATCCGCGGCTACACCTTC
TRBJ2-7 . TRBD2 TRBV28 CASRLAGDEQYF TGTGCCAGCAGACTAGCGGGAGACGAGCAGTACTTC
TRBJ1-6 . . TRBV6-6 CASSFGSGSPLHF .
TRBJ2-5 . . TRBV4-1 CASSQFLRTVAGETQYF TGCGCCAGCAGCCAATTCCTCCGGACCGTTGCGGGAGAGACCCAGTACTTC
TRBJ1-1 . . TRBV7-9 CASSIKAGTEAFF TGTGCCAGCAGCATCAAAGCGGGGACTGAAGCTTTCTTT
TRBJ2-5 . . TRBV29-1 CSAEPGAQETQYF TGCAGCGCCGAGCCCGGGGCACAAGAGACCCAGTACTTC
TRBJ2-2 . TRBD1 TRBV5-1 CASSWGQGTGELFF TGCGCCAGCAGCTGGGGACAGGGAACCGGGGAGCTGTTTTTT
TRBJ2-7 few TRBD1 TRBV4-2 CASSQDPTGEPYEQYF TGTGCCAGCAGCCAAGACCCGACAGGGGAACCCTACGAGCAGTACTTC
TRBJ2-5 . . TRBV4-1 CASSQQRETQYF TGCGCCAGCAGCCAACAGCGAGAGACCCAGTACTTC
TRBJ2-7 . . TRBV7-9 CASSLAPGSYEQYF TGTGCCAGCAGCTTAGCGCCAGGGTCCTACGAGCAGTACTTC
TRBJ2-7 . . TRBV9 CASSVALGYEQYF TGTGCCAGCAGCGTAGCACTAGGGTACGAGCAGTACTTC
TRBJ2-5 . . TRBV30 CAWLLQGIQETQYF TGTGCCTGGCTCCTACAGGGAATACAAGAGACCCAGTACTTC
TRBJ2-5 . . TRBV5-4 CASSQQGRGSETQYF TGTGCCAGCAGCCAACAGGGCCGCGGGTCAGAGACCCAGTACTTC
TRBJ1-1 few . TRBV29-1 CSAERRVSSTEAFF TGCAGCGCTGAACGGAGGGTCTCGTCCACTGAAGCTTTCTTT
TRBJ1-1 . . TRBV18 CASSPQPNTEAFF TGTGCCAGCTCACCACAACCAAACACTGAAGCTTTCTTT
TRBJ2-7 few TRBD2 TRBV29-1 CSGMPSGSSEQYF TGCAGCGGGATGCCTAGCGGGAGCAGCGAGCAGTACTTC
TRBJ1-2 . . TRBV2 CASRSQGRGYGYTF TGTGCCAGCAGGTCGCAGGGGAGAGGCTATGGCTACACCTTC
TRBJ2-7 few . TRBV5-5 CASSRGPEYEQYF TGTGCCAGCAGCCGGGGACCCGAATACGAGCAGTACTTC
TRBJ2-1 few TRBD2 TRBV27 CASSWDYYNEQFF TGTGCCAGCAGTTGGGACTATTACAATGAGCAGTTCTTC
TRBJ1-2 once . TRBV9 CASSTQESYGYTF TGTGCCAGCAGCACACAGGAATCCTATGGCTACACCTTC
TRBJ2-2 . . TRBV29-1 CSVAGPGATGELFF TGCAGCGTTGCTGGGCCAGGGGCCACCGGGGAGCTGTTTTTT